This is a list of T cell receptor beta chains from one sample in a study of CD8+ T cells in alopecia areata. Profiling relied on immunoSEQ multiplex PCR, and the TCRdb table lists in-frame clones only, not all of them. Of about 210,000 clones detected, approximately 72% appear once; the ten largest clones hold more than 1%. The sequencing used CD4+ T cells sorted from blood, collected at week 44, from a patient treated with tofacitinib. Receptors originate from a human donor with alopecia areata. The CDR3 runs from the conserved cysteine through the conserved F or W. The order of the fields is clone size, V gene, D gene, J gene, CDR3 DNA, CDR3 protein. D genes are given only for firm matches. Clone size is stated in some rows and not others, as once, few, many or a class when expanded.

clone_size: NA; v_call: TRBV5-1; d_call: NA; j_call: TRBJ2-5; cdr3_nt: TGCGCCAGCGCACTGGACAGCCAAGAGACCCAGTACTTC; cdr3_aa: CASALDSQETQYF
clone_size: NA; v_call: TRBV18; d_call: TRBD1; j_call: TRBJ2-5; cdr3_nt: TGTGCCAGCTCACCATACAGGGGATCGGAAGAGACCCAGTACTTC; cdr3_aa: CASSPYRGSEETQYF
clone_size: NA; v_call: TRBV5-1; d_call: TRBD2; j_call: TRBJ2-5; cdr3_nt: TGCGCCAGCAGAATAAATAGCGGGGGAAAACAAGAGACCCAGTACTTC; cdr3_aa: CASRINSGGKQETQYF
clone_size: NA; v_call: TRBV19; d_call: NA; j_call: TRBJ2-1; cdr3_nt: TGTGCCAGTAGTATCCAGGGCACCCGGTACAATGAGCAGTTCTTC; cdr3_aa: CASSIQGTRYNEQFF
clone_size: many; v_call: TRBV7-8; d_call: NA; j_call: TRBJ2-3; cdr3_nt: TGTGCCAGCAGCTTAGTTTCGGGGAATGGAGATACGCAGTATTTT; cdr3_aa: CASSLVSGNGDTQYF
clone_size: NA; v_call: TRBV2; d_call: NA; j_call: TRBJ2-7; cdr3_nt: TGTGCCAGCAGTGAAGAACGGAAACAGTACTTC; cdr3_aa: CASSEERKQYF
clone_size: NA; v_call: TRBV20-1; d_call: NA; j_call: TRBJ1-2; cdr3_nt: TGCAGTGCTAGACCCTGGGAGGGCTACACCTTC; cdr3_aa: CSARPWEGYTF
clone_size: few; v_call: TRBV5-1; d_call: NA; j_call: TRBJ1-1; cdr3_nt: TGCGCCAGCACTCGACAGTCTATAATGAACACTGAAGCTTTCTTT; cdr3_aa: CASTRQSIMNTEAFF
clone_size: NA; v_call: TRBV30; d_call: NA; j_call: TRBJ2-1; cdr3_nt: TGTGCCTGGCGGTACGGGCAGGGAGTTTTGAATGAGCAGTTCTTC; cdr3_aa: CAWRYGQGVLNEQFF
clone_size: NA; v_call: TRBV11-2; d_call: NA; j_call: TRBJ1-1; cdr3_nt: TGTGCCAGCAGCTGGGGCTCATTGAACACTGAAGCTTTCTTT; cdr3_aa: CASSWGSLNTEAFF
clone_size: NA; v_call: TRBV7-2; d_call: TRBD2; j_call: TRBJ2-2; cdr3_nt: TGTGCCAGCAGCTGGACGGGAGGGTCCACCGGGGAGCTGTTTTTT; cdr3_aa: CASSWTGGSTGELFF
clone_size: few; v_call: TRBV14; d_call: TRBD1; j_call: TRBJ2-7; cdr3_nt: TGTGCCAGCAGCCCGCGACAGGGGGCTATAGTCCGGGGCGAGCAGTACTTC; cdr3_aa: CASSPRQGAIVRGEQYF
clone_size: NA; v_call: TRBV7-2; d_call: TRBD1; j_call: TRBJ2-2; cdr3_nt: TGTGCCAGCAGCCTCAGAGCTGGACAGGGTAACACCGGGGAGCTGTTTTTT; cdr3_aa: CASSLRAGQGNTGELFF
clone_size: NA; v_call: TRBV6-5; d_call: NA; j_call: TRBJ1-6; cdr3_nt: TGTGCCAGCAGCCCCTCCATGAGCAATTCACCCCTCCACTTT; cdr3_aa: CASSPSMSNSPLHF
clone_size: once; v_call: TRBV18; d_call: TRBD2; j_call: TRBJ2-3; cdr3_nt: TGTGCCAGCTCACTAGCGCCAGCGGGGGCGACCCTAGATACGCAGTATTTT; cdr3_aa: CASSLAPAGATLDTQYF
clone_size: NA; v_call: TRBV27; d_call: TRBD1; j_call: TRBJ2-7; cdr3_nt: TGTGCCAGCAGTCGACAGGGCTCCTACGAGCAGTACTTC; cdr3_aa: CASSRQGSYEQYF
clone_size: NA; v_call: TRBV6-6; d_call: TRBD1; j_call: TRBJ2-5; cdr3_nt: TGTGCCAGCAGCCCCCGGGACAGGAAAGAAGAGACCCAGTACTTC; cdr3_aa: CASSPRDRKEETQYF
clone_size: NA; v_call: TRBV7-3; d_call: TRBD1; j_call: TRBJ1-2; cdr3_nt: TGTGCCAGCAGCTTTGGACAGGGAGCCTCTGGCTACACCTTC; cdr3_aa: CASSFGQGASGYTF
clone_size: NA; v_call: TRBV5-1; d_call: TRBD1; j_call: TRBJ2-5; cdr3_nt: TGCGCCAGCAGCTGGACAGGGTTGGGGGAGACCCAGTACTTC; cdr3_aa: CASSWTGLGETQYF
clone_size: NA; v_call: TRBV2; d_call: TRBD1; j_call: TRBJ2-7; cdr3_nt: TGTGCCAGCAGTGTGGGACAGAGGCACGAGCAGTACTTC; cdr3_aa: CASSVGQRHEQYF
clone_size: once; v_call: TRBV2; d_call: NA; j_call: TRBJ2-3; cdr3_nt: TGTGCCAGCAGCAGACTAGTTAGCCCAGATACGCAGTATTTT; cdr3_aa: CASSRLVSPDTQYF
clone_size: NA; v_call: TRBV25-1; d_call: NA; j_call: TRBJ1-2; cdr3_nt: TGTGCCAGCAGTGAGCCGACATATGCGGGTTATGGCTACACCTTC; cdr3_aa: CASSEPTYAGYGYTF
clone_size: NA; v_call: TRBV6-1; d_call: NA; j_call: TRBJ1-5; cdr3_nt: TGTGCCAGCAGGCTACAGGTATATAGCAATCAGCCCCAGCATTTT; cdr3_aa: CASRLQVYSNQPQHF
clone_size: few; v_call: TRBV5-1; d_call: TRBD1; j_call: TRBJ2-7; cdr3_nt: TGCGCCAGCAGCATGCAAGGACAGGGGGCCTTCTACGAGCAGTACTTC; cdr3_aa: CASSMQGQGAFYEQYF
clone_size: NA; v_call: TRBV18; d_call: NA; j_call: TRBJ1-4; cdr3_nt: TGTGCCAGCTCACCACCGGTCGGCCAAGGGGAAAAACTGTTTTTT; cdr3_aa: CASSPPVGQGEKLFF
clone_size: NA; v_call: TRBV15; d_call: TRBD2; j_call: TRBJ2-2; cdr3_nt: TGTGCCACCAGCAGAAAGGGACTAATGAACACCGGGGAGCTGTTTTTT; cdr3_aa: CATSRKGLMNTGELFF
clone_size: NA; v_call: TRBV29-1; d_call: NA; j_call: TRBJ2-2; cdr3_nt: TGCAGCGTGGTTTATCCGGGCGGGGAGCTGTTTTTT; cdr3_aa: CSVVYPGGELFF
clone_size: few; v_call: TRBV25-1; d_call: NA; j_call: TRBJ1-6; cdr3_nt: TGTGCCAGCAGCGGAGGGTTTAATTCACCCCTCCACTTT; cdr3_aa: CASSGGFNSPLHF
clone_size: NA; v_call: TRBV6-1; d_call: TRBD1; j_call: TRBJ2-5; cdr3_nt: TGTGCCAGCAGTGACCGGACAGGGGGACAGGGAGAGACCCAGTACTTC; cdr3_aa: CASSDRTGGQGETQYF
clone_size: NA; v_call: TRBV5-1; d_call: NA; j_call: TRBJ1-1; cdr3_nt: TGCGCCACATTCCCTAGAGCTGAAGCTTTCTTT; cdr3_aa: CATFPRAEAFF
clone_size: NA; v_call: TRBV4-3; d_call: NA; j_call: TRBJ2-3; cdr3_nt: TGCGCCAGCAGCCAAGATTTAGACAGCTTTAGCACAGATACGCAGTATTTT; cdr3_aa: CASSQDLDSFSTDTQYF
clone_size: few; v_call: TRBV10-2; d_call: NA; j_call: TRBJ1-6; cdr3_nt: TGCGCCAGCAGTGAGAAGAATTCACCCCTCCACTTT; cdr3_aa: CASSEKNSPLHF
clone_size: NA; v_call: TRBV27; d_call: TRBD1; j_call: TRBJ1-2; cdr3_nt: TGTGCCACCGGGGACAGACGTAACTATGGCTACACCTTC; cdr3_aa: CATGDRRNYGYTF
clone_size: few; v_call: TRBV29-1; d_call: TRBD1; j_call: TRBJ2-3; cdr3_nt: TGCAGCGTTGAACAAAGACAGGGTCTCTTTGTAGATACGCAGTATTTT; cdr3_aa: CSVEQRQGLFVDTQYF
clone_size: NA; v_call: TRBV25-1; d_call: NA; j_call: TRBJ2-6; cdr3_nt: TGTGCCAGCAGTGAAGAAGGGGGGAGAGCCGGGGCCAACGTCCTGACTTTC; cdr3_aa: CASSEEGGRAGANVLTF
clone_size: NA; v_call: TRBV5-1; d_call: NA; j_call: TRBJ2-7; cdr3_nt: TGCGCCAGCAGCTTCCTGGGAACCTACGAGCAGTACTTC; cdr3_aa: CASSFLGTYEQYF
clone_size: few; v_call: TRBV29-1; d_call: NA; j_call: TRBJ2-2; cdr3_nt: TGCAGCGTTGGACCGAGCACCGGGGAGCTGTTTTTT; cdr3_aa: CSVGPSTGELFF
clone_size: few; v_call: TRBV2; d_call: TRBD2; j_call: TRBJ2-4; cdr3_nt: TGTGCCAGCAGAAGGACTAGCGGGGGTTCGGGGTTC; cdr3_aa: CASRRTSGGSGF
clone_size: NA; v_call: TRBV5-1; d_call: NA; j_call: TRBJ1-1; cdr3_nt: TGCGCCAGCAGCTTGGCCCCGGGCAGGGGGAACACTGAAGCTTTCTTT; cdr3_aa: CASSLAPGRGNTEAFF
clone_size: many; v_call: TRBV29-1; d_call: NA; j_call: TRBJ2-7; cdr3_nt: TGCAGCGTAGTACCATACAACACCGAGGATAGTTCCTACGAGCAGTACTTC; cdr3_aa: CSVVPYNTEDSSYEQYF
clone_size: NA; v_call: TRBV10-3; d_call: TRBD1; j_call: TRBJ1-2; cdr3_nt: TGTGCCATCAGTGAGTCTATGGGACAGATGTATGGCTACACCTTC; cdr3_aa: CAISESMGQMYGYTF
clone_size: NA; v_call: TRBV19; d_call: NA; j_call: TRBJ2-2; cdr3_nt: TGTGCCAGTAGTAACGGGGGAACCGGGGAGCTGTTTTTT; cdr3_aa: CASSNGGTGELFF
clone_size: NA; v_call: TRBV6-6; d_call: TRBD1; j_call: TRBJ2-1; cdr3_nt: TGTGCCAGCAGTGACAGGGCCTACAATGAGCAGTTCTTC; cdr3_aa: CASSDRAYNEQFF
clone_size: NA; v_call: TRBV29-1; d_call: NA; j_call: TRBJ1-1; cdr3_nt: TGCAGCGTTGAGCGTCGGTTGAACACTGAAGCTTTCTTT; cdr3_aa: CSVERRLNTEAFF
clone_size: NA; v_call: TRBV5-1; d_call: TRBD1; j_call: TRBJ1-4; cdr3_nt: TGCGCCAGCAGCACGGGACAGGGGAAGAATGAAAAACTGTTTTTT; cdr3_aa: CASSTGQGKNEKLFF
clone_size: few; v_call: TRBV7-3; d_call: TRBD1; j_call: TRBJ2-4; cdr3_nt: TGTGCCAGCAGCTCGGGACAGCAAAACATTCAGTACTTC; cdr3_aa: CASSSGQQNIQYF
clone_size: NA; v_call: TRBV7-3; d_call: NA; j_call: TRBJ2-1; cdr3_nt: TGTGCCAGCAGGCCGTTCGGTGGGGGCGACCAGTTCTTC; cdr3_aa: CASRPFGGGDQFF
clone_size: NA; v_call: TRBV7-9; d_call: NA; j_call: TRBJ1-1; cdr3_nt: TGTGCCAGCAGCTTAGAACGGGGTAACACTGAAGCTTTCTTT; cdr3_aa: CASSLERGNTEAFF
clone_size: NA; v_call: TRBV11-3; d_call: NA; j_call: TRBJ2-5; cdr3_nt: TGTGCCAGCAGCGAACGGATCCAAGAGACCCAGTACTTC; cdr3_aa: CASSERIQETQYF
clone_size: many; v_call: TRBV25-1; d_call: NA; j_call: TRBJ1-3; cdr3_nt: TGTGCCAGCAGTGAGCCAGGGGTCTACAACACCATATATTTT; cdr3_aa: CASSEPGVYNTIYF
clone_size: NA; v_call: TRBV15; d_call: TRBD2; j_call: TRBJ2-1; cdr3_nt: TGTGCCACCAGCAGAGATCTGCGGGGGGCCATCAATGAGCAGTTCTTC; cdr3_aa: CATSRDLRGAINEQFF
clone_size: NA; v_call: TRBV19; d_call: NA; j_call: TRBJ1-5; cdr3_nt: TGTGCCAGTAGTATAACGGACACAAATCAGCCCCAGCATTTT; cdr3_aa: CASSITDTNQPQHF
clone_size: NA; v_call: TRBV5-1; d_call: TRBD1; j_call: TRBJ2-7; cdr3_nt: TGCGCCAGCAGCTTGGACCGAACAGGGGGCTTGGGCGAGCAGTACTTC; cdr3_aa: CASSLDRTGGLGEQYF
clone_size: NA; v_call: TRBV7-3; d_call: NA; j_call: TRBJ2-1; cdr3_nt: TGTGCCAGCAGCTTAAGAGAAACGGTATACAATGAGCAGTTCTTC; cdr3_aa: CASSLRETVYNEQFF
clone_size: few; v_call: TRBV2; d_call: NA; j_call: TRBJ2-1; cdr3_nt: TGTGCCAGCAGCTGGGAGGGGGTGAGTGAGCAGTTCTTC; cdr3_aa: CASSWEGVSEQFF
clone_size: few; v_call: TRBV25-1; d_call: NA; j_call: TRBJ1-1; cdr3_nt: TGTGCCGGATCTAGGCTGAACACTGAAGCTTTCTTT; cdr3_aa: CAGSRLNTEAFF
clone_size: few; v_call: TRBV29-1; d_call: TRBD1; j_call: TRBJ1-4; cdr3_nt: TGCAGCATAACAATCGGGACAGGGTATGAAAAACTGTTTTTT; cdr3_aa: CSITIGTGYEKLFF
clone_size: NA; v_call: TRBV11-3; d_call: NA; j_call: TRBJ2-3; cdr3_nt: TGTGCCAGCAGCTCCCGCCCCGACTACACAGATACGCAGTATTTT; cdr3_aa: CASSSRPDYTDTQYF
clone_size: NA; v_call: TRBV7-3; d_call: TRBD2; j_call: TRBJ2-1; cdr3_nt: TGTGCCAGCAGCTCGGGACTAGTTGGCGATGAGCAGTTCTTC; cdr3_aa: CASSSGLVGDEQFF